This TCR beta chain derives from a study of Graves' ophthalmopathy and Graves' hyperthyroidism. General study findings and limits: Thyroid clonotypes that were expanded above 0.001 frequency mostly also appeared in blood. A model of 13 signatures distinguished ophthalmopathy from stable hyperthyroidism at under 90% sensitivity and approximately 81% specificity.

CDR3 length: 19 amino acids. Looked up from germline, CDR1 is SGDLS and CDR2 is YYNGEE. If patients had other autoimmune diseases, uncontrolled infections, pregnancy or lactation, they were excluded. Serum thyroxine and TRAb, along with clinical symptoms, thyroid ultrasound and orbital computed tomography, were what diagnosis relied on. This clonotype showed up just once. The target antigen is unknown. The junction and the germline gene differ at one end; a read error may be behind it. Transcripts of RNA were the source for amplifying TCR beta CDR3 regions. The workflow started with a first-round RT-PCR run with HTBI primers and then moved on to a second-round multiplex PCR. TCRdb called the multiplex PCR reads again in MiXCR, with one record for every CDR3 protein. The table records around 1.1 million distinct CDR3 sequences, 35% to 40% of them present only once.

Sequencing was carried out using peripheral blood or thyroid tissue (not recorded which). The rearrangement uses TRBV9 and TRBJ2-6, with unresolved D. The TCR was taken from an adult man with Graves' hyperthyroidism. CDR3 DNA sequence: TGTGCCAGCAGCGTGGGTTTCGCTAGAATTGTCTCTGAGGCCAACGTCCTGACTTTC. This translates into CASSVGFARIVSEANVLTF.